This note documents a single T cell receptor (beta chain) sequence. No cognate antigen has been identified for it. No much larger clonotype is one base removed from it; base qualities were not supplied. These data are taken from a study of cytomegalovirus exposure and HLA in healthy donors (dated by TCRdb to about 2017). The study in broad terms: In an earlier analysis of 587 of the donors, around 290 Gb of sequence data and 90 million to 120 million unique TCR beta sequences from about 179 million T cells were reported. An early release covering more than 500 HLA-typed donors comprised about 310 gigabases of sequencing data and 85 million to 100 million unique TCR sequences. Among the approximately 420 genotyped donors, under 90% belonged to the genetic ancestry cluster associated with self-reported Caucasian donors. The aim of the study was to test whether cataloging public T cell receptors could identify signatures of past pathogen exposure. The T cell repertoires of some 670 subjects were profiled by immunosequencing and related to cytomegalovirus serostatus. A separate validation cohort of over a hundred different subjects was used in addition to the 666-subject first cohort. To predict cytomegalovirus infection status, the study brought together high-throughput TCR immunosequencing, statistical association of individual TCRs with disease status, and machine learning. In a later analysis, previously published TCR beta repertoires from several hundred donors were re-analyzed and high-resolution HLA genotyping was added so that TCR occurrence patterns could be studied. Rather than drawing on any new phenotypic data, the later analysis identified candidate immune exposures from TCR beta sequences and the way those sequences occurred across donors. An earlier analysis of 587 of the donors used high-throughput TCR beta sequencing to judge whether each TCR beta V gene segment behaved as functional or pseudogenic. Donor age, sex, ethnicity and CMV serostatus were collected together with the repertoire data. Genome-wide SNP genotypes for about 60% of the roughly 670 donors were used in a later genetic analysis, which treated that subset as a discovery cohort. All discovery cohort repertoires had been generated using a single sequencing platform. HLA typing covered class I and class II loci at four-digit resolution. Typing coverage varied by locus: about 629-640 donors for A, B, C, DRB1 and DQB1; under 550 for DQA1; approximately 610 for DPA1; about 450 for DPB1. About 5 DR-DQ haplotypes were handled as single units for association and clustering, since linkage in the cohort was strong. On average, around 240,000 unique TCR beta nucleotide sequences were sequenced per donor among 350 to 400 genotyped donors of the cohort, with 15% to 20% of those sequences being non-productive.

Receptor amplification or capture employed the immunoSEQ multiplex PCR assay. The multiplex PCR relied on a mix of 60 forward primers for TCR Vbeta segments and 13 reverse primers for TCR Jbeta segments. Amplification of the CDR3 region of rearranged TCR beta genes was performed with a multiplex PCR assay on genomic DNA. The amplified TCR beta libraries were sequenced on the Illumina HiSeq System as 87-base-pair reads. Regarding the original processing steps: Across the 500 to 700 repertoires, a later analysis counted 80 million or so unique TCR beta chains, roughly 11 million of which were shared by at least two donors. To remove PCR and sequencing errors, raw reads were error-corrected and collapsed into unique sequences using a nearest-neighbor algorithm that merged closely related sequences. Alignment of CDR3 sequences to IMGT reference sequences was used to assign V, D and J gene segments. For a sequence to be retained, a match of at least six nucleotides to both a V gene segment and a J gene segment was required. Rearrangements were called productive when the CDR3 lacked stop codons and stayed in frame with V and J; all others were non-productive. CDR3 was defined according to IMGT convention as the region running from the second conserved V-encoded cysteine to the conserved J-encoded phenylalanine. Sequences without an unambiguous match to a single V gene segment were excluded from the earlier analysis of 450 to 650 of the donors. In an earlier analysis of almost 600 of the donors, a V segment was called functional when productive rearrangements were above 56.7%, and segregating when the standard deviation between donors exceeded 5%. To diagnose cytomegalovirus status from the catalog of TCR beta chain sequences, a statistical classification framework was built. A later analysis assigned V and J genes by comparing TCR nucleotide sequences with IMGT/GENE-DB human TR gene sequences. Using the TCRdist pipeline, a later analysis assigned CDR3 sequences along with most-parsimonious VDJ recombination scenarios. In a later analysis, each TCR beta chain was defined by its CDR3 amino acid sequence together with its V-gene family, and reads without a unique V-gene family were excluded. As a way to deal with suspected cross-contamination and a sequencing artifact, a later analysis dropped 450 to 600 nucleotide sequences that were highly shared and had low generation probability. In a later analysis, a clonal expansion index for each public chain was calculated from normalized within-repertoire ranks of inferred template counts. A later analysis computed generation probabilities with a VDJ recombination model fitted to out-of-frame rearrangements, and checked the results against IGoR. A later analysis scored TCR-TCR, TCR-HLA and TCR-CMV co-occurrence with hypergeometric tests, applying a repertoire-size bias correction to TCR pairs. To estimate false discovery rates, a later analysis permuted the HLA or CMV assignments 20 times. In a later analysis, co-occurring TCRs were grouped using DBSCAN, with TCRdist sequence similarity added in when clustering inside HLA-allele-positive subsets. Repertoires with fewer than 30,000 or more than 120,000 public chains, plus five repertoires with anomalous nucleotide sharing, were excluded from co-occurrence clustering. Held by TCRdb, this immuneACCESS table contains in-frame sequences only and omits some clones. Under half of the omission traces to an unresolved V gene where checked; the cause of the rest is unknown. The V and J calls and clone size were taken over from that table, and D and trimming were inferred from the DNA. The sample profile shows around 190,000 clones; about 77% of them were found once. The top ten hold just under 3% of the sample.

As encoded in the germline V gene (reference sequence), CDR1 is LNHDA while CDR2 is SQIVND. Measured from the cysteine to the phenylalanine, the CDR3 is 14 residues long. Solely the CDR3 DNA is kept, with 42 bases framed from the first base. Trimmed from V: 6 bases; trimmed from J: 5 bases; junction bases lacking a gene match: 6. Study-wide findings and limitations: In a later analysis, several top co-occurrence clusters were reported to appear linked to parvovirus B19, influenza, CMV and Epstein-Barr virus. A later analysis found that HLA-associated TCR beta chains were more clonally expanded and had lower generation probabilities than equally common non-associated chains. A total of fewer than 200 TCR beta chains were listed by the study as associated with cytomegalovirus. Because counts were too low, roughly 17 rarely observed V segments, including chromosome 9 orphons, were left out of the earlier analysis of some 600 of the donors. This cohort had only TCR beta chains sequenced, and the lack of alpha or paired-chain data limited which features could be detected. Specific HLA alleles were associated with 15,000 to 20,000 TCR beta sequences at a false discovery rate of 0.05 in a later analysis. The presence/absence analyses assumed that sequencing depth was roughly uniform across donors, and that assumption may not be true. According to a later analysis, most CMV-associated TCR beta chains appeared to be HLA-restricted, and the HLA associations seemed to be driven largely by CMV exposure. When HLA alleles, especially DR and DQ, strongly co-occurred, TCR associations were difficult to assign to individual alleles. A cluster of highly shared sequence variants was judged likely to be a technical artifact of the sequencing pipeline. The classifier was reported to diagnose cytomegalovirus status with high specificity and sensitivity in both the original and validation cohorts. According to a later genetic analysis, donors in an Asian-associated ancestry cluster had fewer N-insertions in productive TCRs than the roughly 670-donor mean. Linkage disequilibrium might explain the correlated functional status among segregating V segments, but an unknown experimental factor could not be excluded. While some public TCRs were present in many individuals, most TCR sequences turned up only very rarely across donors. Because some donors lacked HLA typing at each locus, the association tests relied only on the typed subset. A further reported finding was that TCR beta sequences accurately predicted the HLA-A and HLA-B alleles for most subjects in the first cohort. CMV serostatus was the only immune exposure information available for the cohort. In a later analysis, the rate of TCR association differed among HLA loci, with DRB1 alleles having the most associated TCRs and HLA-C alleles having the fewest. In a later genetic analysis, a missense DCLRE1C variant was associated with V-gene and J-gene trimming of TCR beta chains, and the association was replicated in an independent cohort. A few of the identified cytomegalovirus-associated TCR beta chains were confirmed in vitro to be specific for cytomegalovirus antigens. Broadly in line with IMGT annotations, most TCR beta V segments showed up in productive rearrangements about 87% or about 30% of the time in an earlier analysis of several hundred of the donors. According to the authors, the approach could potentially be generalized to other disease states and immunological phenotypes. Some IMGT-functional V segments, including TRBV6-2 and TRBV6-3, could not be told apart with the 87-base-pair reads, so those segments were excluded.

In total, about 650 healthy bone marrow donors made up the cohort. All cohort members were sampled while nominally healthy, although unrecorded immune exposures were likely present. The donor tested CMV seronegative, placing the donor among the 350 to 400 seronegative members of the cohort. Every donor gave a peripheral blood sample, and the peripheral blood mononuclear cells from that sample were used for TCR beta sequencing. Genomic DNA extraction from the blood cell samples was performed with the Qiagen DNeasy Blood Extraction Kit. This TCR was sampled from a woman in her thirties in good health and CMV-seronegative. The rearranged segments are TRBV19 and TRBJ1-1, with 10 middle bases fitting TRBD1. Sequenced material: PBMCs. The nucleotide sequence reads as follows: TGTGCCAGTAGCAGAGGACAGGGGGGAACTGAAGCTTTCTTT. Its protein product is CASSRGQGGTEAFF. The CDR3, completed at both ends by the reference TRBV19 and TRBJ1-1 genes, gives the full variable domain DGGITQSPKYLFRKEGQNVTLSCEQNLNHDAMYWYRQDPGQGLRLIYYSQIVNDFQKGDIAEGYSVSREKKESFPLTVTSAQKNPTAFYLCASSRGQGGTEAFFGQGTRLTVV.